This entry concerns a single T cell receptor beta chain. The sample originates from a study of blood T cell repertoires in COVID-19. In the study overall: The United States, Italy and Spain supplied acute and convalescent COVID-19 samples. PBMCs, B-cell-depleted T cells, or T cells provided the cDNA or gDNA that made up the material.

Per the authors' pipeline: It was from reference gene primer amplification that nucleated cell counts were estimated. Some clones are missing from TCRdb's copy, which holds only in-frame ones; the method was immunoSEQ multiplex PCR. The V and J calls and clone size come from that table; D and trimming were worked out from the DNA. The sample has about 110,000 clones, about nine tenths seen once. The ends were cut back, 1 base at V and 7 bases at J, with 11 bases in the middle. The CDR3 extends over 15 amino acids. Germline CDR1 reads LGHDT; CDR2 reads YNNKEL (reference sequence). Input material: peripheral blood. This chain connects TRBV3-1 (or the pseudogene TRBV3-2) to TRBJ1-6; weak D call: TRBD1 (5 bases). The receptor was derived from a human donor in a cohort sampled during active COVID-19. DNA of the CDR3: TGTGCCAGCAGCCAAGTCGTGCAGGGAAATTCACCCCTCCACTTT. It translates to CASSQVVQGNSPLHF.